These 9 T cell receptor beta chains were sequenced from one sample in a study of Graves' ophthalmopathy and Graves' hyperthyroidism. As the template, RNA transcripts were used to amplify TCR beta CDR3 regions. First-round RT-PCR employed HTBI primers, with a second-round multiplex PCR after it. One entry per CDR3 protein, called by TCRdb with MiXCR from the multiplex PCR reads. Of hundreds of thousands of distinct CDR3 sequences listed, more than 20% are singletons. Sequences were obtained from peripheral blood. Receptors were obtained from a young woman with stable Graves' hyperthyroidism.

This clonotype was seen repeatedly, ten times or more. This rearrangement joins TRBV12-3 or TRBV12-4 to TRBJ2-7, with unresolved D. The CDR3 contains 13 residues. The V end was cut by 2 bases, the J end by 4 bases, with 9 bases between. The CDR3 DNA reads as TGTGCCAGCAGTTTATTTCTGGGGTACGAGCAGTACTTC. This gives the protein CASSLFLGYEQYF.

This clonotype was seen repeatedly, ten times or more. The chain uses TRBV7-2 and TRBJ1-6; the D is unclear. V lost 2 bases, J lost 11 bases, and 7 bases lay in between. Per the germline V gene, CDR1 is SGHTA and CDR2 is FQGNSA. The CDR3 is 12 residues long. In DNA, the CDR3 is TGTGCCAGCAGCTTAATACCTCCACCCCTCCACTTT. It is translated as CASSLIPPPLHF.

This clonotype appeared many times. The rearrangement uses TRBV3-1 and TRBJ2-7; 11 positions agree with TRBD2. The CDR3 totals 14 residues. The germline V gene encodes CDR1 LGHDT and CDR2 YNNKEL (reference sequence). Trimming at V came to 1 base and at J to 5 bases, leaving 1 base not matched to a gene. This chain's CDR3 is CASSQVLAGDEQYF. CDR3 nucleotides: TGTGCCAGCAGCCAAGTACTAGCGGGGGACGAGCAGTACTTC.

The chain is built from TRBV18 and TRBJ2-2, with D tentatively TRBD1 (5 bases). In germline, CDR1 is KGHSH, CDR2 LQKENI. The CDR3 consists of 15 residues. V dropped 0 bases and J dropped 7 bases, with 12 bases sitting between them. In nucleotides, the CDR3 is TGTGCCAGCTCACCACCGGCAGGGAACGACGGGGAGCTGTTTTTT. Its translation: CASSPPAGNDGELFF.

This clonotype was picked up many times. The chain recombines TRBV7-2 with TRBJ2-2, with TRBD2 as a possible D gene (5 bases). Germline-derived CDR1 and CDR2 are SGHTA and FQGNSA. Trimming pared 3 bases from V and 7 bases from J, leaving 9 bases between. There are 13 residues in the CDR3. CDR3 sequence (DNA): TGTGCCAGCAGCTTTAGGGAGATCGGGGAGCTGTTTTTT. Amino acids: CASSFREIGELFF.

On this clonotype itself: One base away lies a much larger clone, so this may be a sequencing read error. The chain employs TRBV19 and TRBJ1-5, with 8 positions matching TRBD1. From germline, CDR1 is LNHDA and CDR2 SQIVND (reference sequence). The CDR3 runs to 16 residues. The junction had 8 bases not matched to a gene; V was cut back by 5 bases and J by 2 bases. CDR3 bases: TGTGCCAGTAGTGGACAGGGTACGGAAGGCAATCAGCCCCAGCATTTT. This translates into CASSGQGTEGNQPQHF. Full variable domain (remainder filled in from reference TRBV19 and TRBJ1-5): DGGITQSPKYLFRKEGQNVTLSCEQNLNHDAMYWYRQDPGQGLRLIYYSQIVNDFQKGDIAEGYSVSREKKESFPLTVTSAQKNPTAFYLCASSGQGTEGNQPQHFGDGTRLSIL.

The chain couples TRBV6-2 or TRBV6-3 to TRBJ2-3; D is ambiguous. CDR3 length equals 12 residues. Germline CDR1 MNHEY, CDR2 SVGEGT. Trimming stripped 4 bases from V and 4 bases from J, with 6 bases between. The CDR3 loop reads CASSFSADTQYF. CDR3 nucleotide sequence: TGTGCCAGCAGTTTTTCCGCAGATACGCAGTATTTT.

This clonotype has ten or more counts. J is TRBJ1-1 and V is TRBV28; 7 bases map to TRBD1. The germline V gene encodes CDR1 MDHEN and CDR2 SYDVKM. This CDR3 contains 15 residues. J gave up 2 bases and V 6 bases, and 9 bases lay outside the gene matches. The CDR3 nucleotides read TGTGCCAGCAGGCCAGGGGGACAGCCAAACACTGAAGCTTTCTTT. Translated, it gives CASRPGGQPNTEAFF.

This clonotype was observed at least ten times. The gene calls are TRBV20-1 and TRBJ2-5; 10 bases line up with TRBD2. Germline CDR1 DFQATT, CDR2 SNEGSKA (reference sequence). With 3 bases clipped from V and 3 bases from J, the junction kept 7 bases outside the gene matches. The CDR3 loop spans 15 amino acids. CDR3: CSASGLAETKETQYF. The CDR3 DNA follows: TGCAGTGCTAGCGGACTAGCGGAGACAAAAGAGACCCAGTACTTC.